The T cell receptor beta chain under discussion was sequenced for a study of T cell responses to AZD1222 COVID-19 vaccine. Germline V gives CDR1 MNHEY, CDR2 SVGAGI. This CDR3 has 15 amino acids. With 7 bases clipped from V and 5 bases from J, the junction kept 13 bases outside the gene matches. Measured with immunoSEQ multiplex PCR; TCRdb has only the in-frame clones, and not every one. The top ten clones hold 4% to 6% of a sample with roughly 100,000 clones, about 85% of them seen once. The chain combines TRBV6-5 with TRBJ2-7, with TRBD1 matching 8 bases. The TCR sequence derives from an adult in good health. The sample was peripheral blood, taken on day 0 of AZD1222 vaccination. This CDR3 is CASNSQDRVSHEQYF. For the CDR3, the DNA is TGTGCCAGCAACTCCCAGGACAGGGTCTCGCACGAGCAGTACTTC.